These 12 T cell receptor beta chains originate from one sample sequenced in a study of blood T cell repertoires in COVID-19. Assay: immunoSEQ multiplex PCR; the TCRdb copy retains only in-frame clones and omits some. Here the sample spans 300,000 to 400,000 clones, around 89% being singletons. Sequencing was carried out using peripheral blood. These receptors were collected from a woman in her twenties or thirties with COVID-19, enrolled during active disease.

The V call is TRBV6-2 or TRBV6-3, the J call TRBJ1-1; perhaps TRBD1 as D (6 bases). V dropped 6 bases and J dropped 8 bases, with 19 bases sitting between them. The CDR3 has 14 amino acids. The V gene's germline CDR1 is MNHEY and CDR2 SVGEGT. The CDR3 DNA reads as TGTGCCAGCAGCCGGCGGACAGATGGGTGGGAAGCTTTCTTT. Amino acids: CASSRRTDGWEAFF.

This chain uses TRBV4-1 with TRBJ1-4, with 7 bases aligning to TRBD1. Germline V gene data show CDR1 as MGHRA and CDR2 as YSYEKL. The CDR3 loop spans 15 amino acids. J lost 4 bases, V lost 5 bases, and 7 bases had no gene match. The CDR3 sequence: CASSGRGQGNEKLFF. CDR3 in DNA: TGCGCCAGCAGCGGAAGGGGGCAAGGTAATGAAAAACTGTTTTTT.

This clone was observed once. The V call is TRBV6-6, the J call TRBJ1-6; D is undetermined. V lost 7 bases and J 7 bases, leaving 11 bases between the germline ends. Germline CDR1 is MNHNY and CDR2 is SVGAGI (reference sequence). This CDR3 has 13 amino acids. The CDR3 nucleotides read TGTGCCAGCACCTTTCTAGGAAATTCACCCCTCCACTTT. It encodes CASTFLGNSPLHF.

The CDR3 region has the DNA TGTGCCAGCAGTCAGACTAGCGGGGGGACAGATACGCAGTATTTT. Translation gives CASSQTSGGTDTQYF. This rearrangement joins TRBV2 to TRBJ2-3; 13 bases agree with TRBD2. The CDR3 has 15 residues. Germline-derived CDR1 and CDR2 are SNHLY and FYNNEI. J lost 3 bases, V lost 5 bases, and 2 bases had no gene match.

The chain combines TRBV15 with TRBJ1-1, with a tentative D call TRBD1 (6 bases). The CDR3 consists of 17 residues. The V gene lost 5 bases and the J gene lost 0 bases, with 19 bases spanning the gap. CDR1 and CDR2 from the germline V gene are LNHNV and YYDKDF (reference sequence). The CDR3 nucleotides read TGTGCCACCAGCCTCTACTGGGGCAGGGGAGTGAACACTGAAGCTTTCTTT. Protein product: CATSLYWGRGVNTEAFF.

This clone was picked up many times. The DNA for the CDR3 is TGTGCCAGCATTCGGCTAGCGAGCTCCTACAATGAGCAGTTCTTC. Translated: CASIRLASSYNEQFF. The gene calls are TRBV2 and TRBJ2-1; TRBD2 might be the D (6 bases). This CDR3 has 15 amino acids. Germline CDR1 is SNHLY and CDR2 is FYNNEI. V lost 7 bases and J lost 0, with 13 bases in between.

This chain links TRBV9 with TRBJ2-1, with 10 bases that match TRBD2. The V gene end was trimmed by 6 bases and the J gene end by 3 bases; junction bases not matched to a gene: 6. The CDR3 is made up of 15 amino acids. Germline CDR1 SGDLS, CDR2 YYNGEE. Written as DNA, the CDR3 is TGTGCCAGCACGCCGGGACTAGCGCACTACAATGAGCAGTTCTTC. It translates to CASTPGLAHYNEQFF.

The genes are TRBV11-2 and TRBJ2-1, with 8 nucleotides matching TRBD2. V lost 8 bases to trimming and J lost 3 bases; unmatched junction nucleotides: 9. Per the germline V gene, CDR1 is SGHAT and CDR2 is FQNNGV. The CDR3 covers 15 residues. CDR3 nucleotides: TGTGCCAGCTCTGGCGGGACTAGGTACTACAATGAGCAGTTCTTC. Protein product: CASSGGTRYYNEQFF. Using reference TRBV11-2 and TRBJ2-1 for the parts outside the CDR3, the full variable domain is EAGVAQSPRYKIIEKRQSVAFWCNPISGHATLYWYQQILGQGPKLLIQFQNNGVVDDSQLPKDRFSAERLKGVDSTLKIQPAKLEDSAVYLCASSGGTRYYNEQFFGPGTRLTVL.

The chain recombines TRBV30 with TRBJ2-5; 10 bases agree with TRBD2. This CDR3 spans 14 amino acids. From germline, CDR1 is GTSNPN and CDR2 SVGIG (reference sequence). J was trimmed by 5 bases and V by 4 bases; bases with no gene match: 7. CDR3 DNA: TGTGCCTGGACTAGCGGGAGTTCGGGGGAGACCCAGTACTTC. Protein product: CAWTSGSSGETQYF.

The rearrangement joins TRBV12-3 or TRBV12-4 to TRBJ1-5, with a possible D match to TRBD1 (5 bases). The CDR3 consists of 13 residues. With 6 bases removed from V and 5 bases from J, the gap between germline ends came to 11 bases. The CDR3 region has the DNA TGTGCCAGCAGGGACTGGGGGGATCAGCCCCAGCATTTT. Amino acid sequence: CASRDWGDQPQHF.

The chain employs TRBV24-1 and TRBJ2-7, with D unclear. V was cut by 2 bases and J by 2 bases, with 9 bases left in between. The germline V gene encodes CDR1 KGHDR and CDR2 SFDVKD. This CDR3 has 14 residues. For the CDR3, the DNA is TGTGCCACCAGTGATTCAATACAGCCCTACGAGCAGTACTTC. Translating gives CATSDSIQPYEQYF.

The chain links TRBV6-5 to TRBJ2-1; 8 bases map to TRBD2. The V segment lost 0 bases and the J segment 5 bases; nucleotides outside the gene matches: 6. Germline V gene lookup returns CDR1 MNHEY and CDR2 SVGAGI. The CDR3 runs to 16 residues. Here the CDR3 reads CASSYSPGLGDNEQFF. As DNA, the CDR3 is TGTGCCAGCAGTTACTCGCCGGGACTAGGAGACAATGAGCAGTTCTTC.